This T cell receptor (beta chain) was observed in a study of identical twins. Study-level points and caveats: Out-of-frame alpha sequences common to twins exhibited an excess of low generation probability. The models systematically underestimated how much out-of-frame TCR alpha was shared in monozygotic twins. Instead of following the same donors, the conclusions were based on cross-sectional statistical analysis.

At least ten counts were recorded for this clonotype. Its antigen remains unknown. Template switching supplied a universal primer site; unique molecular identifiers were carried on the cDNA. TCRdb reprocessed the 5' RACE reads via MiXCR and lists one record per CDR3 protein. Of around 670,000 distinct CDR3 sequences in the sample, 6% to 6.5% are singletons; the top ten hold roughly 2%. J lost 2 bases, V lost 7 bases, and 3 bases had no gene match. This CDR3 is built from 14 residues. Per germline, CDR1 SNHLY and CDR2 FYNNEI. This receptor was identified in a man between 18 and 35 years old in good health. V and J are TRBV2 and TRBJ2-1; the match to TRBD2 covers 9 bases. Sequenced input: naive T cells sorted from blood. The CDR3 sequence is CASTGGRAYNEQFF. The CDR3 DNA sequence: TGTGCCAGCACGGGCGGGAGGGCCTACAATGAGCAGTTCTTC. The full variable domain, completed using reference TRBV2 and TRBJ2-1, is EPEVTQTPSHQVTQMGQEVILRCVPISNHLYFYWYRQILGQKVEFLVSFYNNEISEKSEIFDDQFSVERPDGSNFTLKIRSTKLEDSAMYFCASTGGRAYNEQFFGPGTRLTVL.